These 30 T cell receptor delta chains were sequenced from one sample in a study of Vγ9Vδ2 T cells in congenital toxoplasmosis. Template-switch reverse transcription used TRGC- and TRDC-specific primers together in a single tube. The TRGC primer was designed to target TRGC1 and TRGC2 alike. TCRdb reran clone calling via CATT on the reads. The sample gives 200 to 250 delta-chain clones, roughly 10% of which show up once; 70% to 85% is in the top ten. The sample taken for sequencing was gamma-delta T cells from blood. These receptor sequences come from a child under 10 years old born to a mother with Toxoplasma gondii infection during pregnancy, either congenitally infected or uninfected (not recorded which).

Turning to this clone: For this DNA, TCRdb reports the protein of a much larger clone, which diverges at residue 11, most likely from a read error; the protein presented here is translated directly from the DNA. This rearrangement joins TRDV2 to TRDJ3, with TRDD3 matching over 12 bases. J lost 2 bases, V lost 2 bases, and 6 bases had no gene match. In germline, CDR1 is GEAIGNYY, CDR2 EKD. This CDR3 comprises 19 residues. The CDR3 reads CACDSWGIRSPWDTRQMFF. The DNA for the CDR3 is TGTGCCTGTGACAGCTGGGGGATACGTAGCCCCTGGGACACCCGACAGATGTTTTTC.

Points on this clone: This DNA's translation and the protein TCRdb lists, from a much larger clone, do not match at residue 3, likely due to a read error; the protein shown is translated from the DNA. The rearrangement joins TRDV2 to TRDJ3; 10 bases are shared with TRDD3. The CDR3 loop spans 19 amino acids. Per the germline V gene, CDR1 is GEAIGNYY and CDR2 is EKD. The CDR3 is CAYDPVLGDSSWDTRQMFF. Here the CDR3 DNA reads TGTGCCTATGACCCCGTACTGGGGGATTCCTCCTGGGACACCCGACAGATGTTTTTC.

This clone showed up just a few times. TCRdb shows a much larger clone's protein in place of this DNA's translation, and the two differ at residue 9, likely through a read error; the protein shown is translated from the DNA. V is TRDV2 and J is TRDJ3; TRDD3 matches at 8 bases. The CDR3 loop spans 19 amino acids. Per the germline V gene, CDR1 is GEAIGNYY and CDR2 is EKD. The V and J ends lost 3 bases and 0 bases, in that order; junction bases with no gene match: 9. The CDR3 sequence is CACDPVLGVSSWDTRQMFF. The DNA of the CDR3 is TGTGCCTGTGACCCCGTACTGGGGGTTTCCTCCTGGGACACCCGACAGATGTTTTTC.

As regards this clone: TCRdb has a much larger clone's protein, which differs at residue 15 from the translation of this DNA, likely because of a read error; what is shown is the protein translated from the DNA. The rearrangement joins TRDV2 to TRDJ3, with 12 bases lining up with TRDD3. The germline V gene encodes CDR1 GEAIGNYY and CDR2 EKD. The CDR3 runs 19 residues. CDR3 sequence reads: CACDSWGIRSSWDTQQMFF. DNA for the CDR3: TGTGCCTGTGACAGCTGGGGGATACGTAGCTCCTGGGACACCCAACAGATGTTTTTC.

This clone showed up just a few times. This DNA's translation differs at residue 11 from TCRdb's protein, which comes from a much larger clone; a read error is likely, and the protein shown is translated from the DNA. V usage is TRDV2 and J usage is TRDJ2; 10 nucleotides line up with TRDD3. This CDR3 region has 15 residues. Per the germline V gene, CDR1 is GEAIGNYY and CDR2 is EKD. The CDR3 is CACDILGDLTTQLFF. The CDR3, as DNA: TGTGCCTGTGACATACTGGGGGATTTGACAACACAACTCTTCTTT.

On this clone itself: The protein held in TCRdb is that of a much larger clone and does not match this DNA's translation at residue 17, likely because of a read error; the protein shown is translated from the DNA. The V gene is TRDV2, the J gene TRDJ3; 12 bases match TRDD3. This CDR3 comprises 19 residues. The germline gives CDR1 GEAIGNYY, CDR2 EKD. CDR3 sequence (DNA): TGTGCCTGTGACAGCTGGGGGATACGTAGCTCCTGGGACACCCGACAGAGGTTTTTC. This encodes CACDSWGIRSSWDTRQRFF.

There are a few counts of this clone. A read error likely explains why the TCRdb protein, taken from a much larger clone, differs from this DNA's translation at residue 5; the protein shown is translated from the DNA. The rearrangement uses TRDV2 and TRDJ3; D call uncertain. V dropped 1 base and J dropped 3 bases, with 9 bases sitting between them. Germline-derived CDR1 and CDR2 are GEAIGNYY and EKD. The CDR3 has 16 amino acids. The chain's CDR3 is CACDTGPLWDTRQMFF. The CDR3 DNA sequence: TGTGCCTGTGACACAGGCCCTCTCTGGGACACCCGACAGATGTTTTTC.

The V gene is listed as TRAV29/DV5; no J gene was called. CDR3 length equals 15 residues. Germline CDR1 reads NSMFDY; CDR2 reads ISSIKDK. CDR3: CASSSGTGAYNEQFF. Here the CDR3 DNA reads TGTGCCAGCAGTTCCGGGACAGGGGCCTACAATGAGCAGTTCTTC.

About this clone: TCRdb's protein, taken from a much larger clone, differs from this DNA's translation at residue 11, likely owing to a read error; the protein displayed comes from the DNA. This rearrangement joins TRDV2 to TRDJ2; 10 bases fit TRDD3. CDR1 and CDR2 from the germline V gene are GEAIGNYY and EKD. The CDR3 spans 15 residues. CDR3 nucleotides: TGTGCCTGTGACATACTGGGGGATTTGACAGAACAACTCTTCTTT. Its translation: CACDILGDLTEQLFF.

Notes on this clone: TCRdb assigns this DNA the protein of a much larger clone, which departs from its translation at residue 3; this likely reflects a read error, and the protein shown comes from translating the DNA. This chain links TRDV2 with TRDJ3; 11 bases map to TRDD3. Germline V lookup: CDR1 GEAIGNYY, CDR2 EKD. CDR3 size: 18 residues. The CDR3 region has the DNA TGTGCCTATGACAGTACTGGGGGATACTCCTGGGACACCCGACAGATGTTTTTC. It translates to CAYDSTGGYSWDTRQMFF.

Turning to this clone: A far larger clone is one nucleotide away, so this likely arose from a read error. The identical CDR3 is also encoded by other nucleotide sequences in the sample. The chain employs TRDV2 and TRDJ3; D not resolved. Trimming removed 3 bases from V and 3 bases from J, with 11 bases in between. CDR3 length equals 16 residues. Looked up from germline, CDR1 is GEAIGNYY and CDR2 is EKD. The DNA for the CDR3 is TGTGCCTGTGACGCCGGCCCTCTCTGGGACACCCGACAGATGTTTTTC. Protein: CACDAGPLWDTRQMFF.

Only a few counts were recorded for this clone. The J gene is TRDJ2; the V gene was not called; TRDD3 is taken as the D call from the table, unchecked against the DNA. The CDR3 is 16 residues long. The CDR3 loop reads CARDGVLGDLTAQLFF. For the CDR3, the DNA is TGTGCCCGTGACGGGGTACTGGGGGATTTGACAGCACAACTCTTCTTT.

Worth noting for this clone: The translation of this DNA and the TCRdb protein of a much larger clone differ at residue 17, probably owing to a read error; the protein shown here is translated from the DNA. The chain joins TRDV2 to TRDJ3, with 10 bases matching TRDD3. Germline lookup yields CDR1 GEAIGNYY and CDR2 EKD. This CDR3 comprises 19 residues. CDR3 amino acids: CACDPVLGDSSWDTRQVFF. The CDR3 bases are TGTGCCTGTGACCCCGTACTGGGGGATTCCTCCTGGGACACCCGACAGGTGTTTTTC.

This clone showed up just a few times. This likely traces to a read error, being one base from a far larger clone. The chain is built from TRDV2 and TRDJ2; 11 nucleotides match TRDD3. The CDR3 is 16 residues long. Per the germline V gene, CDR1 is GEAIGNYY and CDR2 is EKD. V shed 2 bases and J 1 base; nucleotides not matched to a gene: 2. CDR3 in DNA: TGTGCCTGTGACATACTGGGGGATATTTTGACAGCACAACTCTTCTTT. Its protein product is CACDILGDILTAQLFF.

This clone is deemed hyperexpanded (1% or more). J is TRDJ3 and V is TRDV2, with 11 bases identical to TRDD3. V lost 2 bases and J lost 0; bases outside the gene matches: 2. The CDR3 runs to 18 residues. The germline V gene has CDR1 GEAIGNYY and CDR2 EKD. The CDR3 protein is CACDSTGGYSWDTRQMFF. CDR3 DNA sequence: TGTGCCTGTGACAGTACTGGGGGATACTCCTGGGACACCCGACAGATGTTTTTC.

Sample share makes this clone medium-sized (0.01 to 0.1%). This may be a read error, as it is one base from a much larger clone. The V gene is TRDV2, the J gene TRDJ3, with TRDD3 matching 11 bases. This CDR3 has 18 amino acids. Per germline, CDR1 GEAIGNYY and CDR2 EKD. CDR3 DNA: TGTGCCAGTGACAGTACTGGGGGATACTCCTGGGACACCCGACAGATGTTTTTC. It translates to CASDSTGGYSWDTRQMFF.

This clone was counted only a few times. The protein held in TCRdb is that of a much larger clone and does not match this DNA's translation at residue 6, likely because of a read error; the protein shown is translated from the DNA. This chain uses TRDV2 with TRDJ2, with unresolved D. V lost 0 bases and J lost 4, with 5 bases in between. Germline CDR1 is GEAIGNYY and CDR2 is EKD. The CDR3 has 13 amino acids. The CDR3 DNA reads TGTGCCTGTGACACCCGGGGGACAGCACAACTCTTCTTT. It codes for CACDTRGTAQLFF.

Notes on this clone: This sequence is one base from a far larger clone and is likely a read error. The same CDR3 is also encoded by other DNA sequences in this sample. J is TRDJ3 and V is TRDV2; 12 nucleotides agree with TRDD3. V was pared by 2 bases and J by 4 bases, with 8 bases of the junction left unmatched. This CDR3 contains 19 residues. Germline loops: CDR1 GEAIGNYY, CDR2 EKD. The CDR3 loop reads CACDSWGIRSSWDTRQMFF. CDR3 coding DNA: TGTGCCTGTGACAGCTGGGGGATACGTAGCTCGTGGGACACCCGACAGATGTTTTTC.

As concerns this clone: The protein TCRdb gives is from a much larger clone and does not agree with this DNA's translation at residue 9, likely a read error; the protein shown here comes from the DNA. J is TRDJ3 and V is TRDV2; 7 nucleotides match TRDD3. This CDR3 spans 19 amino acids. Germline V gene data show CDR1 as GEAIGNYY and CDR2 as EKD. The junction had 10 bases not matched to a gene; V was cut back by 3 bases and J by 0 bases. CDR3 residues: CACDPVLGNSSWDTRQMFF. The CDR3, as DNA: TGTGCCTGTGACCCCGTACTGGGGAATTCCTCCTGGGACACCCGACAGATGTTTTTC.

This clone has more than one count but fewer than ten. This likely came from a read error, as a far larger clone is one base away. In the same sample, other DNA sequences code for this CDR3. This sequence joins TRDV2 and TRDJ3; 12 bases match TRDD3. Germline V gene lookup returns CDR1 GEAIGNYY and CDR2 EKD. This CDR3 spans 19 amino acids. CDR3 coding DNA: TGTGCCTGTGACAGCTGGGGGATACGTAGCTCCTGGGATACCCGACAGATGTTTTTC. This sequence encodes CACDSWGIRSSWDTRQMFF.

As for this clone: The mismatch at residue 3 between this DNA's translation and the TCRdb protein of a much larger clone likely reflects a read error; the protein shown is translated from the DNA. The chain is built from TRDV2 and TRDJ3; 10 nucleotides line up with TRDD3. The germline V gene has CDR1 GEAIGNYY and CDR2 EKD. There are 19 residues in the CDR3. The CDR3 protein is CASDPVLGDSSWDTRQMFF. The DNA of the CDR3 is TGTGCCAGTGACCCCGTACTGGGGGATTCCTCCTGGGACACCCGACAGATGTTTTTC.

As regards this clone: TCRdb shows a much larger clone's protein in place of this DNA's translation, and the two differ at residue 3, likely through a read error; the protein shown is translated from the DNA. The chain links TRDV2 to TRDJ3, with 12 bases identical to TRDD3. Germline CDR1 is GEAIGNYY and CDR2 is EKD. This CDR3 has 19 residues. CDR3: CAYDSWGIRSSWDTRQMFF. The CDR3 nucleotides read TGTGCCTATGACAGCTGGGGGATACGTAGCTCCTGGGACACCCGACAGATGTTTTTC.

This clone was seen more than once but under ten times. The chain combines TRDV2 with TRDJ3, with TRDD3 identical over 9 bases. The V and J ends lost 3 bases and 4 bases, in that order; junction bases with no gene match: 9. This CDR3 comprises 18 residues. The germline CDR1 and CDR2 sequences are GEAIGNYY and EKD. CDR3 DNA sequence: TGTGCCTGTGACCCCGTACTGGGGGAGACTTGGGACACCCGACAGATGTTTTTC. It translates to CACDPVLGETWDTRQMFF.

The called J gene is TRDJ2, whereas the V gene has no call. The CDR3 consists of 16 residues. The CDR3 protein is CSGINAEYMGTAQLFF. The CDR3 DNA reads as TGCAGTGGTATCAACGCAGAGTACATGGGGACAGCACAACTCTTCTTT.

With respect to this clone: TCRdb assigns this DNA the protein of a much larger clone, which departs from its translation at residue 10; this likely reflects a read error, and the protein shown comes from translating the DNA. This chain connects TRDV2 to TRDJ3; 12 bases match TRDD3. The germline gives CDR1 GEAIGNYY, CDR2 EKD. The V and J ends lost 2 bases and 0 bases, in that order; junction bases with no gene match: 4. The CDR3 sequence is 19 residues long. The CDR3 DNA sequence: TGTGCCTGTGACAGCTGGGGGATACGTGGCTCCTGGGACACCCGACAGATGTTTTTC. Translated: CACDSWGIRGSWDTRQMFF.

No V segment was called; the J segment is TRDJ2; the listed D gene, TRDD3, was not tested against the DNA. This CDR3 has 29 residues. The DNA for the CDR3 is TGCAGTGGTATCAACGCAGAGTACATGGGGAGCAAGGTTTTTCGTAATGATGCCTGTGGTAGTGCTTTGACAGCACAACTCTTCTTT. Encoded protein: CSGINAEYMGSKVFRNDACGSALTAQLFF.

Details on this clone: A far larger clone is one nucleotide away, so this likely arose from a read error. Additional DNA sequences in this sample encode the identical CDR3. The V gene is TRDV2, the J gene TRDJ2; 11 positions match TRDD3. The trim removed 4 bases at V and 1 base at J, leaving 4 bases unmatched. The CDR3 consists of 16 residues. CDR1 and CDR2 (germline): GEAIGNYY, EKD. DNA for the CDR3: TGTGCCTGTGATGTACTGGGGGATATTTTGACAGCACAACTCTTCTTT. Encoded protein: CACDVLGDILTAQLFF.

This clone counts as large. The J gene is TRDJ1, the V gene TRDV1, with TRDD3 matching 10 bases. With V trimmed by 5 bases and J by 3 bases, 15 bases remained unmatched. Germline V gives CDR1 TSWWSYY, CDR2 QGS. The CDR3 length is 18 residues. The CDR3 DNA is TGTGCTCTTGGGCCTTCCTATCGCTGGGGGATAGGTCCCGATAAACTCATCTTT. It translates to CALGPSYRWGIGPDKLIF.

The V and J genes are TRDV2 and TRDJ1; tentative D call: TRDD3 (5 bases). V lost 1 base and J 0 bases, leaving 8 bases between the germline ends. Looked up from germline, CDR1 is GEAIGNYY and CDR2 is EKD. CDR3 size: 14 residues. CDR3 sequence: CACDTGSYTDKLIF. The CDR3 DNA is TGTGCCTGTGACACGGGATCATACACCGATAAACTCATCTTT.

This clone occurred a few times. The mismatch at residue 8 between this DNA's translation and the TCRdb protein of a much larger clone likely reflects a read error; the protein shown is translated from the DNA. This chain links TRDV2 with TRDJ3, with no clear D. Germline assignment: CDR1 GEAIGNYY and CDR2 EKD. Deletions cut 0 bases from V and 4 bases from J, with 12 bases between. CDR3 length: 17 amino acids. Written as DNA, the CDR3 is TGTGCCTGTGACACCGCGGGGCAGACTTGGGACACCCGACAGATGTTTTTC. It encodes CACDTAGQTWDTRQMFF.